These 14 T cell receptor beta chains originate from one sample sequenced in a study of cytomegalovirus exposure and HLA in healthy donors. Here immunoSEQ multiplex PCR was the method, and the copy in TCRdb shows in-frame clones only, minus some. The repertoire consists of about 250,000 clones, with 87% occurring once and the leading ten covering around 12%. The sequenced sample was PBMCs. The receptor source for this set is a man aged 18 to 30 in good health and CMV-seropositive.

The rearrangement joins TRBV5-1 to TRBJ2-5; weak D call: TRBD1 (6 bases). Germline assignment: CDR1 SGHRS and CDR2 YFSETQ. The germline V and J ends were trimmed by 2 bases and 5 bases, with 13 bases remaining between them. The CDR3 contains 14 residues. This CDR3 is CASSLQGPRETQYF. The CDR3, as DNA: TGCGCCAGCAGCTTACAGGGTCCTCGGGAGACCCAGTACTTC.

The CDR3 spells CASSLSTVRAFF. CDR3 DNA sequence: TGTGCCAGCAGCCTCTCTACAGTGAGAGCTTTCTTT. V is TRBV6-6 and J is TRBJ1-1, with D unclear. Trimming removed 6 bases from V and 10 bases from J, with 15 bases in between. CDR3 length equals 12 residues. In germline, CDR1 is MNHNY, CDR2 SVGAGI (reference sequence).

The chain employs TRBV5-1 and TRBJ2-1; 7 bases align to TRBD1. CDR3 length: 17 amino acids. V lost 4 bases, J lost 0 bases, and 10 bases stayed unmatched. Germline CDR1 SGHRS, CDR2 YFSETQ. The CDR3 nucleotides are TGCGCCAGCAGCACGGCCCCGGGACAGAGCTCCTACAATGAGCAGTTCTTC. Translating it yields CASSTAPGQSSYNEQFF.

The rearrangement uses TRBV7-9 and TRBJ2-7, with 7 bases lining up with TRBD2. CDR3 length: 14 residues. The germline V gene encodes CDR1 SEHNR and CDR2 FQNEAQ (reference sequence). The junction had 7 bases not matched to a gene; V was cut back by 3 bases and J by 5 bases. The CDR3, as DNA: TGTGCCAGCAGCTTGGGCGGGAGCAAAGACGAGCAGTACTTC. Translating gives CASSLGGSKDEQYF.

The chain combines TRBV7-2 with TRBJ2-7; D possibly corresponds to TRBD1 (6 bases). Per the germline V gene, CDR1 is SGHTA and CDR2 is FQGNSA. CDR3 size: 16 residues. Between the trimmed V and J ends, which lost 0 bases and 3 bases, there was a span of 15 bases. As DNA, the CDR3 is TGTGCCAGCAGCTTAGCGTGGGCAGGGGATGGCTACGAGCAGTACTTC. The encoded protein is CASSLAWAGDGYEQYF.

The chain joins TRBV30 to TRBJ2-3; 8 nucleotides line up with TRBD1. V was clipped by 5 bases and J by 2 bases; unmatched bases: 9. The CDR3 contains 15 residues. The germline gives CDR1 GTSNPN, CDR2 SVGIG (reference sequence). The CDR3 coding sequence is TGTGCCTGGGCCCGGACAGGGCTGGACACAGATACGCAGTATTTT. Translating gives CAWARTGLDTDTQYF.

The CDR3 sequence is CASSGGLYSGNTIYF. CDR3 DNA sequence: TGTGCCAGCAGTGGGGGTCTTTACTCTGGAAACACCATATATTTT. This chain joins TRBV6-1 and TRBJ1-3; D unresolved. The V gene's germline CDR1 is MNHNS and CDR2 SASEGT. V lost 4 bases, J lost 0 bases, and 10 bases lay in between. The CDR3 length is 15 residues.

The J gene is TRBJ2-7, the V gene TRBV19, with 8 nucleotides matching TRBD2. The CDR3 contains 15 residues. Germline CDR1 LNHDA, CDR2 SQIVND (reference sequence). After removal of 1 base from V and 6 bases from J, the junction contained 8 bases not matched to a gene. The DNA for the CDR3 is TGTGCCAGTAGTATAGGGCTAGCGGGTCAAGGCGAGCAGTACTTC. Its protein is CASSIGLAGQGEQYF.

The J gene is TRBJ2-3, the V gene TRBV5-4; unclear D gene. V gave up 3 bases and J gave up 1 base, with 12 bases separating them. Germline V lookup: CDR1 SGHNT, CDR2 YYREEE (reference sequence). The CDR3 runs to 15 residues. CDR3 region: CASSSGRVGTDTQYF. The CDR3 DNA reads as TGTGCCAGCAGCTCCGGACGGGTAGGCACAGATACGCAGTATTTT.

CDR3 coding DNA: TGTGCCAGCAGTTTATCAGGAGCCACTGAAGCTTTCTTT. This codes for CASSLSGATEAFF. V and J are TRBV27 and TRBJ1-1; D is uncertain. The CDR3 length is 13 residues. V was clipped by 0 bases and J by 4 bases, with 6 bases between them. The germline CDR1 and CDR2 sequences are MNHEY and SMNVEV (reference sequence).

The rearrangement links TRBV27 to TRBJ1-5; D is unclear. V was cut by 5 bases and J by 0 bases, with 11 bases left in between. CDR1 and CDR2 from the germline V gene are MNHEY and SMNVEV (reference sequence). The CDR3 totals 15 residues. CDR3 sequence reads: CASSKYAGSNQPQHF. As DNA, the CDR3 is TGTGCCAGCAGTAAATACGCGGGTAGCAATCAGCCCCAGCATTTT.

Only a few counts were recorded for this clone. The V call is TRBV7-9, the J call TRBJ2-5; perhaps TRBD1 as D (5 bases). Trimming removed 3 bases at V and 2 bases at J, with 13 bases between. The CDR3 sequence is 15 residues long. Germline CDR1 SEHNR, CDR2 FQNEAQ (reference sequence). CDR3 coding DNA: TGTGCCAGCAGCTTCCGGTGGAAGGGGCAAGAGACCCAGTACTTC. Encoded protein: CASSFRWKGQETQYF.

V gene TRBV5-1 combines with J gene TRBJ2-2, with TRBD2 as a possible D gene (5 bases). Germline values: CDR1 SGHRS, CDR2 YFSETQ. The CDR3 runs 15 residues. Trimming left V 4 bases short and J 1 base short, with 11 bases between. CDR3 sequence reads: CASSVSAGNTGELFF. The CDR3, as DNA: TGCGCCAGCAGCGTTAGCGCGGGGAACACCGGGGAGCTGTTTTTT.

V usage is TRBV4-3 and J usage is TRBJ1-1; the D is unclear. Germline V CDR1 and CDR2: LGHNA, YSLEER. Trimming removed 0 bases at V and 1 base at J, with 9 bases between. This CDR3 has 15 residues. The CDR3 reads CASSQDYASNTEAFF. CDR3 DNA: TGCGCCAGCAGCCAAGATTACGCCTCGAACACTGAAGCTTTCTTT.